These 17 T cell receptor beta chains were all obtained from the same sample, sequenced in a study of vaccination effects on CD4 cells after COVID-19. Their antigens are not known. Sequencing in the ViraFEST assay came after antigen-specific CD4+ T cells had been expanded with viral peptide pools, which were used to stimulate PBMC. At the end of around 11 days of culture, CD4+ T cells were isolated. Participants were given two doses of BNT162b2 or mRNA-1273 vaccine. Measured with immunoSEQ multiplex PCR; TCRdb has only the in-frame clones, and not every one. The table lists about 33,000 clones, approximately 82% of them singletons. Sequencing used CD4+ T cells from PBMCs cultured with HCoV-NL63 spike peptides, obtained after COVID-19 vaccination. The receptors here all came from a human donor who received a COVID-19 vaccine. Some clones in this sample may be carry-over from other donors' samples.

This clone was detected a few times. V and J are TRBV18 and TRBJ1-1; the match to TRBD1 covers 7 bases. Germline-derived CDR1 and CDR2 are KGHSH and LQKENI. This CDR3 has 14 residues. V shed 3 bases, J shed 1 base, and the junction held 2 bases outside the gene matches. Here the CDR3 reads CASSPGQPNTEAFF. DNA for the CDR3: TGTGCCAGCTCACCGGGACAGCCGAACACTGAAGCTTTCTTT.

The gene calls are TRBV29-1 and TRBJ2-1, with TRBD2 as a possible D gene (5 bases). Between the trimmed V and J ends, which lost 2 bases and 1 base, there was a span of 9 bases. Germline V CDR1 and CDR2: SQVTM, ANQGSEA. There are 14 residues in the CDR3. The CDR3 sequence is CSVESGFSYNEQFF. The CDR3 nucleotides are TGCAGCGTTGAATCGGGGTTTTCCTACAATGAGCAGTTCTTC.

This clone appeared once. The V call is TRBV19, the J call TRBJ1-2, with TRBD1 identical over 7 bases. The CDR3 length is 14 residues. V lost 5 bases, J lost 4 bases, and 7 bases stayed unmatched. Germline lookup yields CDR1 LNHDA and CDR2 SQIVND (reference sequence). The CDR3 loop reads CASSRRDSSYGYTF. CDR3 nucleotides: TGTGCCAGTAGTCGCCGGGACAGCAGCTATGGCTACACCTTC.

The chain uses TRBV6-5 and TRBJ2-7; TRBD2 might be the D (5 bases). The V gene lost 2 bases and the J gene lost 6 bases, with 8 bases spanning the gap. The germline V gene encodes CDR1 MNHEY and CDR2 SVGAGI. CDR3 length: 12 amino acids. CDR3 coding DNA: TGTGCCAGCAGTTACAACGGGGTCGAGCAGTACGTC. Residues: CASSYNGVEQYV.

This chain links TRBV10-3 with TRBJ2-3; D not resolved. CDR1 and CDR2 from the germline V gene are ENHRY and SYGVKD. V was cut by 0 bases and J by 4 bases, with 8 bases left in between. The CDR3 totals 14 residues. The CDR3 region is CAISESRGSDTQYF. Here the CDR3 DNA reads TGTGCCATCAGTGAGTCTAGAGGTTCAGATACGCAGTATTTT.

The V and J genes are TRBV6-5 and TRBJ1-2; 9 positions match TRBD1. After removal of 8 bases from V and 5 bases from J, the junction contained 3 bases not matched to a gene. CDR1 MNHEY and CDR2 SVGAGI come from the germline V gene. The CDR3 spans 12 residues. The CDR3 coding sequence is TGTGCCAGCGCGACAGGGGGTTATGGCTACACCTTC. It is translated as CASATGGYGYTF.

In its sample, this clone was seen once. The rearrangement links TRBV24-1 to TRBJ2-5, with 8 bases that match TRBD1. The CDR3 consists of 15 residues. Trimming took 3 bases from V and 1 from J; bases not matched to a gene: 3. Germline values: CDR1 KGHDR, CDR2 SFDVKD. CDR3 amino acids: CATSDPQGAQETQYF. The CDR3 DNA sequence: TGTGCCACCAGTGATCCTCAGGGGGCCCAAGAGACCCAGTACTTC.

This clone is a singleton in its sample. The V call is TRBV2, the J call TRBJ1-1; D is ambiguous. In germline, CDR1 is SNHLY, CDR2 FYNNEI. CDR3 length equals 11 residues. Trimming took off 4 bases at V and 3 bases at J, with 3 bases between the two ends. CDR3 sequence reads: CASSVYTEAFF. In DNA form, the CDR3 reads TGTGCCAGCAGTGTGTACACTGAAGCTTTCTTT.

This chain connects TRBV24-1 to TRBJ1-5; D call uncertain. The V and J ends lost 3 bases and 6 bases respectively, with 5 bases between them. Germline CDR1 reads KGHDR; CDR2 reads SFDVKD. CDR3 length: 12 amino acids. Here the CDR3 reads CATSDTIQPQHF. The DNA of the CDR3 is TGTGCCACCAGTGATACGATTCAGCCCCAGCATTTT.

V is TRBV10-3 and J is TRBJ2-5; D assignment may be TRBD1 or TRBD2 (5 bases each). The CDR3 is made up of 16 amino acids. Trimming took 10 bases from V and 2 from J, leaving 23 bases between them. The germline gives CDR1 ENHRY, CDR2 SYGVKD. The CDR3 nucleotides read TGTGCCACCGGCGGTAGGGGACCAGGCCTTCAAGAGACCCAGTACTTC. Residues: CATGGRGPGLQETQYF.

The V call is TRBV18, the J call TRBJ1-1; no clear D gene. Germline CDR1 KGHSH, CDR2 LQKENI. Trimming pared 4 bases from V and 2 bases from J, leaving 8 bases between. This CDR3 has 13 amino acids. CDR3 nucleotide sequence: TGTGCCAGCTCACGGTCAGAAAACACTGAAGCTTTCTTT. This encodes CASSRSENTEAFF.

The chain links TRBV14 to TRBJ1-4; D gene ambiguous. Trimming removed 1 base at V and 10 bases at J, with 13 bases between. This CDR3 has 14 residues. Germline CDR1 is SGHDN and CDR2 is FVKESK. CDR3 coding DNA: TGTGCCAGCAGCCAAGGGCCCGCCGTAGGAAAACTGTTTTTT. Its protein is CASSQGPAVGKLFF.

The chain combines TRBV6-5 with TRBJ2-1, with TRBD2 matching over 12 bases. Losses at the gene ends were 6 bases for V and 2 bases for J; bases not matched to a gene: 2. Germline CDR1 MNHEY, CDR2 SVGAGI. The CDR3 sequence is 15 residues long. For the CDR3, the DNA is TGTGCCAGCAGGCGACTAGCGGGGGCCTACAATGAGCAGTTCTTC. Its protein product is CASRRLAGAYNEQFF.

The CDR3 loop is CATSRDYTDTQYF. The CDR3 nucleotides are TGTGCCACCAGCAGGGACTACACAGATACGCAGTATTTT. The chain carries TRBV15 and TRBJ2-3, with a possible D match to TRBD2 (6 bases). Germline CDR1 and CDR2: LNHNV and YYDKDF (reference sequence). CDR3 length: 13 amino acids. With 3 bases removed from V and 2 bases from J, the gap between germline ends came to 6 bases.

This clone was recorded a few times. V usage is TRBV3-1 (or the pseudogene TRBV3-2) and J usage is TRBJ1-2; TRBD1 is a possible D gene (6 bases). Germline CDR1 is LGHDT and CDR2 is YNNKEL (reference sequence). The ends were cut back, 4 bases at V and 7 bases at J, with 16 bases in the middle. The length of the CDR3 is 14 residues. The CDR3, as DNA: TGTGCCAGCAGCCGAGGGACAACTAAGGTTGGCTACACCTTC. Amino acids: CASSRGTTKVGYTF.

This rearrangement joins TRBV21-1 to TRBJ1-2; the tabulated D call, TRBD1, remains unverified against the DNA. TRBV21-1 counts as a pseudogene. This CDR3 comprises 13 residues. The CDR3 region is CASSQGRGHGYTF. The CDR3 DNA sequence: TGTGCCAGCAGCCAAGGCAGGGGCCATGGCTACACCTTC.

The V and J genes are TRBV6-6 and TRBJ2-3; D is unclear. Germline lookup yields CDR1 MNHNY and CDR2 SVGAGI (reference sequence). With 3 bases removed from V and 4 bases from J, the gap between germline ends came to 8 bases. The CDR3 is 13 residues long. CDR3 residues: CASSYDFADTQYF. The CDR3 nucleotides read TGTGCCAGCAGTTATGATTTCGCAGATACGCAGTATTTT.